This entry features one TCR beta chain sequence. Its specificity is unknown. The memory fraction was CD4+CD45RO+CD25- cells. The study's findings and limits: Tumor memory CD4+ T cell TCR gene usage clustered with blood and lymph node memory CD4+ cells and lymph node naive CD4+ cells. Tumor-infiltrating Treg TCR alpha and beta sequences overlapped most with tumor naive CD4+ T cells, then blood naive.

After constant-region reverse-primer amplification, full-length variable regions underwent semi-nested PCR with Nested Universal Primer A. TCRdb fed the 5' RACE reads into MiXCR, producing one record per CDR3 protein. The table includes 55,000 to 70,000 distinct CDR3 sequences, around 26% detected once. Trimming took off 2 bases at V and 8 bases at J, with 21 bases between the two ends. The CDR3 extends over 16 amino acids. Germline CDR1 is SGHTA and CDR2 is FQGNSA. The rearrangement links TRBV7-2 to TRBJ2-5; D might be TRBD2 (6 bases). The receptor was derived from a female donor with breast cancer. Input material: tumor-infiltrating memory CD4+ T cells sorted from the breast tumor. Specified subset: memory CD4+ T cells, CD4+CD45RO+CD25-. Here the CDR3 reads CASSLLRSLAPNTQYF. The DNA for the CDR3 is TGTGCCAGCAGCTTACTTCGGTCGCTAGCGCCTAATACCCAGTACTTC.